These 24 T cell receptor beta chains were sequenced from one sample in a study of CXCR3-negative and CXCR3-positive naive CD8 T cells. UMI-tagged TRB cDNA libraries were built via 5' RACE. Each CDR3 protein gets one entry in TCRdb, which reprocessed the 5' RACE reads and gives no DNA. Its table lists around 61,000 distinct CDR3 sequences. Study observations and caveats: The study found more hydrophobic TRB CDR3s in CXCR3-positive naive cells than in CXCR3-negative naive cells.

Which antigens these TCRs recognize remains unknown. Sequencing was carried out using naive CXCR3+ CD8+ T cells from blood. Subset here: CD45RO-CCR7+CD27+CD95- naive CD8+ T cells expressing CXCR3 (TNR3+). The receptor source for this set is a human donor in good health. Some clones in this sample may be carry-over from other donors' samples.

The V call is TRBV10-3, the J call TRBJ1-1. The germline gives CDR1 ENHRY, CDR2 SYGVKD. This CDR3 region has 14 residues. The CDR3 sequence is CAISESYANTEAFF.

The rearrangement links TRBV5-5 to TRBJ2-5; TCRdb names TRBD2, which stays unverified in the absence of DNA. This CDR3 has 16 amino acids. The germline gives CDR1 SGHKS, CDR2 YYEKEE (reference sequence). The CDR3 protein is CASSPEDSLLVETQYF.

V and J are TRBV29-1 and TRBJ2-6. Germline V gene lookup returns CDR1 SQVTM and CDR2 ANQGSEA. This CDR3 is 14 amino acids long. The CDR3 spells CSAASGPGANVLTF.

The V gene is TRBV4-1, the J gene TRBJ2-3; TCRdb's D call, TRBD2, is unchecked because there is no DNA. Germline V gene data show CDR1 as MGHRA and CDR2 as YSYEKL. This CDR3 region has 15 residues. The CDR3 is CASSQGGGAPDTQYF.

V gene TRBV7-6 combines with J gene TRBJ1-5. This CDR3 is built from 19 residues. CDR1 SGHVS and CDR2 FNYEAQ come from the germline V gene. The CDR3 loop is CASSFGGSGQGWANQPQHF.

The rearrangement links TRBV5-5 to TRBJ2-7; there is no DNA to check the TCRdb D call of TRBD2. The CDR3 has 13 residues. Per the germline V gene, CDR1 is SGHKS and CDR2 is YYEKEE (reference sequence). The CDR3 is CASSFREGYEQYF.

CDR3 residues: CASRASGDTGELFF. The chain recombines TRBV2 with TRBJ2-2. The CDR3 totals 14 residues. Germline-derived CDR1 and CDR2 are SNHLY and FYNNEI.

The rearrangement uses TRBV12-3 or TRBV12-4 and TRBJ1-6; TCRdb indicates TRBD1, and absent DNA this call remains unverified. CDR3 size: 14 residues. Here the CDR3 reads CASTLDRGMSPLHF.

The gene calls are TRBV7-2 and TRBJ1-5. This CDR3 has 14 amino acids. The germline V gene has CDR1 SGHTA and CDR2 FQGNSA. CDR3 region: CASSLLSGNQPQHF.

V and J are TRBV6-2 or TRBV6-3 and TRBJ1-5; the D call of TRBD1 rests on TCRdb alone, since no DNA is present to check it. This CDR3 contains 15 residues. Germline V lookup: CDR1 MNHEY, CDR2 SVGEGT. The CDR3 spells CASSYPDRGDQPQHF.

This sequence joins TRBV20-1 and TRBJ2-7; lacking DNA, the TRBD2 call made by TCRdb goes unchecked. Germline V gene sequence: CDR1 DFQATT, CDR2 SNEGSKA (reference sequence). The CDR3 length is 11 residues. CDR3 loop: CSARLDYEQYF.

The rearrangement links TRBV27 to TRBJ2-2. The CDR3 loop spans 13 amino acids. The germline V gene encodes CDR1 MNHEY and CDR2 SMNVEV (reference sequence). The CDR3 spells CASSLFSTGELFF.

The chain couples TRBV29-1 to TRBJ2-7. The germline V gene encodes CDR1 SQVTM and CDR2 ANQGSEA. The CDR3 is 16 residues long. The CDR3 region is CSGNAVGTEGSYEQYF.

This CDR3 reads CASSLGSTGDIQPQHF. This rearrangement joins TRBV7-9 to TRBJ1-5; TCRdb's D call, TRBD1, is unchecked because there is no DNA. The CDR3 length is 16 residues. The V gene's germline CDR1 is SEHNR and CDR2 FQNEAQ (reference sequence).

The chain combines TRBV20-1 with TRBJ2-7; TCRdb names TRBD1, which stays unverified in the absence of DNA. This CDR3 region has 15 residues. The V gene's germline CDR1 is DFQATT and CDR2 SNEGSKA (reference sequence). CDR3 loop: CSARERQGARYEQYF.

The chain uses TRBV14 and TRBJ2-7; as DNA is missing, the TRBD1 call by TCRdb cannot be tested. The germline V gene encodes CDR1 SGHDN and CDR2 FVKESK. The CDR3 spans 14 residues. The CDR3 is CASSQGPGTYEQYF. The full variable domain, with the rest looked up from reference TRBV14 and TRBJ2-7, is EAGVTQFPSHSVIEKGQTVTLRCDPISGHDNLYWYRRVMGKEIKFLLHFVKESKQDESGMPNNRFLAERTGGTYSTLKVQPAELEDSGVYFCASSQGPGTYEQYFGPGTRLTVT.

The CDR3: CATGLAGDYEQYF. The chain has TRBV6-2 or TRBV6-3 and TRBJ2-7; TCRdb returns TRBD2, unconfirmable since there is no DNA. Germline-derived CDR1 and CDR2 are MNHEY and SVGEGT. CDR3 length: 13 amino acids.

The gene calls are TRBV20-1 and TRBJ2-4; TCRdb names TRBD1, which stays unverified in the absence of DNA. The CDR3 consists of 16 residues. The germline V gene has CDR1 DFQATT and CDR2 SNEGSKA (reference sequence). The CDR3 protein is CSARDEPGLAKNIQYF.

V is TRBV6-6 and J is TRBJ1-1. This CDR3 has 14 residues. Germline values: CDR1 MNHNY, CDR2 SVGAGI (reference sequence). CDR3: CASSTRKEDTEAFF.

The chain links TRBV7-9 to TRBJ1-5; TCRdb's D call, TRBD1, is unchecked because there is no DNA. Germline values: CDR1 SEHNR, CDR2 FQNEAQ (reference sequence). The CDR3 contains 15 residues. The CDR3 sequence is CASSVTDRDNQPQHF.

J is TRBJ2-1 and V is TRBV19. Germline V lookup: CDR1 LNHDA, CDR2 SQIVND (reference sequence). The CDR3 runs 12 residues. CDR3: CASSAAYNEQFF.

This rearrangement joins TRBV6-2 or TRBV6-3 to TRBJ1-1. The CDR3 has 13 amino acids. The germline V gene has CDR1 MNHEY and CDR2 SVGEGT. This chain's CDR3 is CASRYTVNTEAFF.

The chain is built from TRBV4-2 and TRBJ1-2; TCRdb calls TRBD1, which cannot be checked without DNA. The CDR3 is made up of 15 amino acids. Germline CDR1 reads LGHNA; CDR2 reads YNFKEQ. CDR3 protein: CASSQEGQGVDGYTF.

The rearrangement joins TRBV21-1 to TRBJ2-7. TRBV21-1 has pseudogene status. This CDR3 region has 20 residues. The CDR3 loop reads CASSKASLQGSDLISYEQYF.